The 25 T cell receptor beta chains reported below all come from one sample, sequenced in a study of control samples from healthy donors and cancer patients. Profiling relied on immunoSEQ multiplex PCR, and the TCRdb table lists in-frame clones only, not all of them. This sample has roughly 450,000 clones, with 75% to 95% found just once. Sequencing was performed on PBMCs. Source of these receptors: a man between 40 and 49 years old with head and neck cancer.

V is TRBV6-5 and J is TRBJ1-1; the D gene is possibly TRBD1 (5 bases). Germline-derived CDR1 and CDR2 are MNHEY and SVGAGI. This CDR3 has 13 amino acids. Trimming left V 7 bases short and J 0 bases short, with 9 bases between. CDR3 in amino acids: CASTPGLNTEAFF. The CDR3, as DNA: TGTGCCAGCACCCCAGGGCTGAACACTGAAGCTTTCTTT.

The chain combines TRBV27 with TRBJ2-2, with 9 bases matching TRBD1. J lost 5 bases, V lost 5 bases, and 9 bases had no gene match. The CDR3 consists of 16 residues. Germline V gene data show CDR1 as MNHEY and CDR2 as SMNVEV (reference sequence). The CDR3 loop reads CASSPTGGMRTGELFF. The CDR3 DNA is TGTGCCAGCAGTCCTACAGGGGGCATGAGAACCGGGGAGCTGTTTTTT.

This clone came up once. In nucleotides, the CDR3 is TGTGCCAGCAGCAAACCCTACGAGCAGTACTTC. Amino acids: CASSKPYEQYF. V gene TRBV28 combines with J gene TRBJ2-7; D call uncertain. Germline lookup yields CDR1 MDHEN and CDR2 SYDVKM. The CDR3 is 11 amino acids. The ends were cut back, 6 bases at V and 2 bases at J, with 5 bases in the middle.

V gene TRBV2 combines with J gene TRBJ2-7, with TRBD1 as a possible D gene (6 bases). This CDR3 spans 15 amino acids. Trimming took off 7 bases at V and 0 bases at J, with 16 bases between the two ends. Germline V gene data show CDR1 as SNHLY and CDR2 as FYNNEI. CDR3 sequence: CASTPRRQVSYEQYF. DNA of the CDR3: TGTGCCAGCACCCCCCGACGACAGGTCTCCTACGAGCAGTACTTC.

This clone has a handful of counts. The chain recombines TRBV6-6 with TRBJ1-5; no clear D. CDR1 and CDR2 from the germline V gene are MNHNY and SVGAGI (reference sequence). The CDR3 is 16 amino acids. The ends were cut back, 0 bases at V and 7 bases at J, with 16 bases in the middle. CDR3 coding DNA: TGTGCCAGCAGTTACTCGAATAGGGCAGTGAGCCAGCCCCAGCATTTT. Residues: CASSYSNRAVSQPQHF.

The genes are TRBV7-9 and TRBJ1-1; D is unclear. Germline assignment: CDR1 SEHNR and CDR2 FQNEAQ (reference sequence). V lost 4 bases to trimming and J lost 2 bases, with 8 bases between them. The CDR3 loop spans 13 amino acids. The CDR3 here is CASSSTENTEAFF. CDR3 sequence (DNA): TGTGCCAGCAGCTCCACAGAAAACACTGAAGCTTTCTTT.

The rearrangement joins TRBV7-9 to TRBJ2-5; D not certain. CDR1 SEHNR and CDR2 FQNEAQ come from the germline V gene (reference sequence). With 1 base removed from V and 1 base from J, the gap between germline ends came to 4 bases. The CDR3 length is 13 residues. This CDR3 is CASSLDIQETQYF. The CDR3 nucleotides read TGTGCCAGCAGCTTAGACATCCAAGAGACCCAGTACTTC.

The V gene is TRBV19, the J gene TRBJ1-1, with a possible D match to TRBD1 (5 bases). Germline V gene data show CDR1 as LNHDA and CDR2 as SQIVND (reference sequence). V lost 4 bases and J 4 bases, leaving 16 bases between the germline ends. The CDR3 spans 15 residues. CDR3 sequence reads: CASSTPGTWGTEAFF. For the CDR3, the DNA is TGTGCCAGTAGTACCCCGGGGACCTGGGGCACTGAAGCTTTCTTT.

This rearrangement joins TRBV1 to TRBJ1-2; the table gives TRBD1 as D, unverified against the DNA. TRBV1 is designated a pseudogene. The length of the CDR3 is 13 residues. The CDR3 DNA sequence: TGCACCAGCAGCCAAACACAGCCGTATGGCTACACCTTC. Translating it yields CTSSQTQPYGYTF.

The chain couples TRBV5-4 to TRBJ1-6, with TRBD1 as a possible D gene (6 bases). V shed 10 bases and J shed 10 bases, with 21 bases lying between them. CDR3 size: 14 residues. In germline, CDR1 is SGHNT, CDR2 YYREEE (reference sequence). Written as DNA, the CDR3 is TGTGCCTGGAGAGGGGGGACCACCCCCTCACCCCTCCACTTT. Translated: CAWRGGTTPSPLHF.

V gene TRBV30 combines with J gene TRBJ2-1; 13 bases fit TRBD2. The germline V gene encodes CDR1 GTSNPN and CDR2 SVGIG (reference sequence). The J segment lost 4 bases and the V segment lost 1 base, leaving 4 bases of the junction unmatched. The length of the CDR3 is 16 residues. As DNA, the CDR3 is TGTGCCTGGAGTGAAGGGGGACTAGCGGGGTACAATGAGCAGTTCTTC. Translated, it gives CAWSEGGLAGYNEQFF.

This clone has just one count. The chain uses TRBV28 and TRBJ1-2, with D unresolved. Germline CDR1 MDHEN, CDR2 SYDVKM. Deletions cut 4 bases from V and 1 base from J, with 25 bases between. The CDR3 covers 19 residues. The CDR3 DNA reads as TGTGCCAGCAGTTCAAGGAGGCGGACCGCTGACGACCTTAACTATGGCTACACCTTC. This encodes CASSSRRRTADDLNYGYTF.

This clone has just a few counts. The rearrangement uses TRBV30 and TRBJ2-7; D is unclear. Germline CDR1 GTSNPN, CDR2 SVGIG (reference sequence). V was pared by 8 bases and J by 2 bases, with 16 bases between. The CDR3 consists of 13 residues. The CDR3 loop is CALGPFGAYEQYF. DNA for the CDR3: TGTGCCCTGGGCCCTTTTGGGGCCTACGAGCAGTACTTC.

V is TRBV7-2 and J is TRBJ2-7; 7 nucleotides agree with TRBD2. CDR1 and CDR2 from the germline V gene are SGHTA and FQGNSA. The CDR3 spans 15 residues. J gave up 8 bases and V 5 bases, and 15 bases lay outside the gene matches. The chain's CDR3 is CASSPKGRGPGKQYF. In DNA, the CDR3 is TGTGCCAGCAGCCCTAAGGGGAGGGGTCCGGGTAAGCAGTACTTC.

V gene TRBV12-3 or TRBV12-4 combines with J gene TRBJ1-1; a possible D gene is TRBD1 (6 bases). V was cut by 6 bases and J by 5 bases, with 13 bases left in between. The CDR3 sequence is 13 residues long. The CDR3 coding sequence is TGTGCCAGCAGGGGGACAAGTACAACTGAAGCTTTCTTT. Its protein product is CASRGTSTTEAFF.

In this sample, this clone turned up a few times. The J gene is TRBJ1-5, the V gene TRBV5-1; 8 bases agree with TRBD1. Per germline, CDR1 SGHRS and CDR2 YFSETQ. CDR3 length equals 15 residues. Unmatched junction bases numbered 6, after V lost 3 bases and J lost 4 bases. DNA for the CDR3: TGCGCCAGCAGCTCGGACAGGGCCGTAAATCAGCCCCAGCATTTT. Translated: CASSSDRAVNQPQHF.

In nucleotides, the CDR3 is TGTGCCAGCAGCCTCGGACCGACTAACTATGGCTACACCTTC. Residues: CASSLGPTNYGYTF. J is TRBJ1-2 and V is TRBV9; D remains unclear. The germline V and J ends were trimmed by 4 bases and 0 bases, with 10 bases remaining between them. CDR1 and CDR2 from the germline V gene are SGDLS and YYNGEE. This CDR3 is built from 14 residues.

This chain joins TRBV18 and TRBJ1-1, with D perhaps TRBD1 (5 bases). Germline-derived CDR1 and CDR2 are KGHSH and LQKENI. Trimming cost V 3 bases and J 5 bases, with 13 bases left between them. The CDR3 sequence is 14 residues long. The DNA for the CDR3 is TGTGCCAGCTCACCGCAGAGGGGAGGTACTGAAGCTTTCTTT. It encodes CASSPQRGGTEAFF. Using reference TRBV18 and TRBJ1-1 for the parts outside the CDR3, the full variable domain is NAGVMQNPRHLVRRRGQEARLRCSPMKGHSHVYWYRQLPEEGLKFMVYLQKENIIDESGMPKERFSAEFPKEGPSILRIQQVVRGDSAAYFCASSPQRGGTEAFFGQGTRLTVV.

The rearrangement uses TRBV11-2 and TRBJ2-5, with D uncertain. The CDR3 has 13 residues. V lost 1 base and J 1 base, leaving 4 bases between the germline ends. Germline lookup yields CDR1 SGHAT and CDR2 FQNNGV. In DNA form, the CDR3 reads TGTGCCAGCAGCTTAGCCCCCCAAGAGACCCAGTACTTC. It codes for CASSLAPQETQYF.

The gene calls are TRBV28 and TRBJ2-1; no firm D call. The V end lost 5 bases, the J end lost 10 bases, and 9 bases lay between the germline ends. The CDR3 is 11 amino acids. CDR1 is MDHEN and CDR2 is SYDVKM in the germline V gene. The CDR3 region has the DNA TGTGCCAGCAGTGCTTTAGGCGAGCAGTTCTTC. Encoded protein: CASSALGEQFF. Full variable domain (rest looked up from reference TRBV28 and TRBJ2-1): DVKVTQSSRYLVKRTGEKVFLECVQDMDHENMFWYRQDPGLGLRLIYFSYDVKMKEKGDIPEGYSVSREKKERFSLILESASTNQTSMYLCASSALGEQFFGPGTRLTVL.

The V and J genes are TRBV7-2 and TRBJ1-2, with D uncertain. The CDR3 is made up of 14 amino acids. Trimming took 1 base from V and 2 from J, leaving 8 bases between them. Germline CDR1 and CDR2: SGHTA and FQGNSA. The CDR3 here is CASSLVGTNYGYTF. CDR3 bases: TGTGCCAGCAGCTTAGTGGGCACCAACTATGGCTACACCTTC. Full variable domain (missing parts from reference TRBV7-2 and TRBJ1-2): GAGVSQSPSNKVTEKGKDVELRCDPISGHTALYWYRQSLGQGLEFLIYFQGNSAPDKSGLPSDRFSAERTGGSVSTLTIQRTQQEDSAVYLCASSLVGTNYGYTFGSGTRLTVV.

The chain recombines TRBV9 with TRBJ2-2; tentative D call: TRBD1 (6 bases). This CDR3 region has 17 residues. V lost 3 bases to trimming and J lost 3 bases, with 18 bases between them. Germline-derived CDR1 and CDR2 are SGDLS and YYNGEE. CDR3 bases: TGTGCCAGCAGCGCCCCGGGACATCTACCCGACACCGGGGAGCTGTTTTTT. This gives the protein CASSAPGHLPDTGELFF.

The sample holds one count of this clone. This sequence joins TRBV4-1 and TRBJ1-1; D uncertain. The V end was cut by 0 bases, the J end by 8 bases, with 4 bases between. This CDR3 comprises 11 residues. The germline V gene encodes CDR1 MGHRA and CDR2 YSYEKL. The DNA of the CDR3 is TGCGCCAGCAGCCAAGAGAGGGAAGCTTTCTTT. This gives the protein CASSQEREAFF.

As concerns this clone: Germline is not matched at one junction end, which may reflect a read error. The V gene is TRBV7-7, the J gene TRBJ2-1; D is perhaps TRBD2 (6 bases). Germline CDR1 reads SSHAT; CDR2 reads FNYEAQ (reference sequence). The CDR3 covers 15 residues. As DNA, the CDR3 is TGTGCTAGCAGCTTAAGGGACTCAGCATACAATGAGCAGTTCTTC. Translating it yields CASSLRDSAYNEQFF.

The chain links TRBV6-5 to TRBJ1-5; D remains ambiguous. Germline V gene sequence: CDR1 MNHEY, CDR2 SVGAGI. This CDR3 is 15 amino acids long. V was cut by 6 bases and J by 0 bases, with 12 bases left in between. For the CDR3, the DNA is TGTGCCAGCAGGACTCAACCTTATAGCAATCAGCCCCAGCATTTT. Its translation: CASRTQPYSNQPQHF.